Listed below are T cell receptor beta chains from one sample, sequenced in a study of blood T cell repertoires in COVID-19. This table comes from immunoSEQ multiplex PCR, and its TCRdb copy is limited to in-frame clones, with some not included. The data hold 200,000 to 250,000 clones, with about four fifths observed a single time. Sequencing was carried out using peripheral blood. These receptors all come from a young woman with acute or convalescent COVID-19. CDR3s include the opening cysteine and the closing phenylalanine or tryptophan. A D gene is named only where the DNA matches it firmly. Size values are once, few and many counts, or a class for expanded clones, and some rows have none.

>.|.|TRBJ2-7|TRBV2
CATKDNYEQYF
TGTGCCACCAAGGACAACTACGAGCAGTACTTC
>TRBD2|once|TRBJ2-5|TRBV23-1
CASSQSPLFLAGEETQYF
TGCGCCAGCAGTCAATCTCCTCTGTTCCTAGCGGGAGAAGAGACCCAGTACTTC
>.|.|TRBJ2-1|TRBV7-9
CASSLRVAINNEQFF
TGTGCCAGCAGCTTAAGAGTAGCGATCAACAATGAGCAGTTCTTC
>.|.|TRBJ1-1|TRBV11-2
CASSFENLNTEAFF
TGTGCCAGCAGCTTCGAGAATTTGAACACTGAAGCTTTCTTT
>.|.|TRBJ2-3|TRBV4-3
CASSQDKGGVGTDTQYF
TGCGCCAGCAGCCAAGATAAGGGAGGAGTGGGCACAGATACGCAGTATTTT
>.|few|TRBJ2-6|TRBV7-9
CASSLEGGGANVLTF
TGTGCCAGCAGCTTAGAGGGAGGTGGGGCCAACGTCCTGACTTTC
>.|.|TRBJ1-5|TRBV15
CATSRTPSTDQPQHF
TGTGCCACCAGCAGAACCCCCTCCACGGATCAGCCCCAGCATTTT
>.|.|TRBJ1-5|TRBV30
CAWSIYSNQPQHF
TGTGCCTGGAGTATCTATAGCAATCAGCCCCAGCATTTT
>.|.|TRBJ1-6|TRBV28
CASSLFRGANSPLHF
TGTGCCAGCAGTTTATTTCGGGGGGCCAATTCACCCCTCCACTTT
>TRBD2|.|TRBJ2-1|TRBV6-4
CASTTSGRARDEQFF
TGTGCCAGCACCACAAGCGGGAGGGCCAGGGATGAGCAGTTCTTC
>.|.|TRBJ1-1|TRBV5-6
CASSFPGVGNTEAFF
TGTGCCAGCAGCTTCCCAGGGGTTGGGAACACTGAAGCTTTCTTT
>TRBD1|.|TRBJ2-1|TRBV19
CASSMSGGGEQFF
TGTGCCAGTAGTATGTCAGGGGGCGGTGAGCAGTTCTTC
>TRBD1|.|TRBJ1-2|TRBV28
CASSSEGAIYGYTF
TGTGCCAGCAGTTCCGAGGGGGCGATTTATGGCTACACCTTC